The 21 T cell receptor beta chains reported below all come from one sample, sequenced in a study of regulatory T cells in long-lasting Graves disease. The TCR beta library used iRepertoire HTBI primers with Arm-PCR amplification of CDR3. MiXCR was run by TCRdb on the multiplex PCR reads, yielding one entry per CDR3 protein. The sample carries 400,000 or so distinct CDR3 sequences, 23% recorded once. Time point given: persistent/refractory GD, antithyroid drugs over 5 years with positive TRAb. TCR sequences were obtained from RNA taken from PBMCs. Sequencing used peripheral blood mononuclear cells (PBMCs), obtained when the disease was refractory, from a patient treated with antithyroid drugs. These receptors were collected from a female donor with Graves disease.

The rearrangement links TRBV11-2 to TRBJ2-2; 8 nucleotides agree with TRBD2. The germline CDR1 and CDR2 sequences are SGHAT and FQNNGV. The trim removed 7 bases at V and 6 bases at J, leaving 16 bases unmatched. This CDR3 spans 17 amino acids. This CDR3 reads CASTWGWAGGVPGELFF. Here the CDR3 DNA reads TGTGCCAGCACGTGGGGCTGGGCGGGAGGTGTCCCCGGGGAGCTGTTTTTT. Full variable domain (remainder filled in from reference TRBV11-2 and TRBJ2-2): EAGVAQSPRYKIIEKRQSVAFWCNPISGHATLYWYQQILGQGPKLLIQFQNNGVVDDSQLPKDRFSAERLKGVDSTLKIQPAKLEDSAVYLCASTWGWAGGVPGELFFGEGSRLTVL.

CDR3 sequence reads: CASSLARLAGDEQYF. CDR3 nucleotides: TGTGCCAGCAGCTTAGCGCGGCTAGCGGGTGATGAGCAGTACTTC. The rearrangement uses TRBV7-2 and TRBJ2-7; the match to TRBD2 covers 8 bases. Per germline, CDR1 SGHTA and CDR2 FQGNSA. CDR3 length: 15 residues. V shed 0 bases and J 7 bases; nucleotides not matched to a gene: 8.

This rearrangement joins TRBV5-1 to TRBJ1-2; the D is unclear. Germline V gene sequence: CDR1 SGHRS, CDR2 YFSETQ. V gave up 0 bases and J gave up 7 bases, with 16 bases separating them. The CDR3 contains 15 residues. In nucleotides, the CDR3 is TGCGCCAGCAGCTTGGTTCTGGAAAATATAGGTGGCTACACCTTC. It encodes CASSLVLENIGGYTF.

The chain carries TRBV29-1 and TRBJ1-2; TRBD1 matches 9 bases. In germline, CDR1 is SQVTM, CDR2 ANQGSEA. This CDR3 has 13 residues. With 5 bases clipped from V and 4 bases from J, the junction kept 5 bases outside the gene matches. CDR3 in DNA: TGCAGCGTTCGAGTGACAGGGGGCTATGGCTACACCTTC. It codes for CSVRVTGGYGYTF.

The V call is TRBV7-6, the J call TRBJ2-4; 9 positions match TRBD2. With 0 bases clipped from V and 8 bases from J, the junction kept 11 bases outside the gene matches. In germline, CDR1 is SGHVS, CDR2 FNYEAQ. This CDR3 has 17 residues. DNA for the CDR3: TGTGCCAGCAGCTTAGCGGGGATTAGCGGGAGAAGGTACATTCAGTACTTC. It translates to CASSLAGISGRRYIQYF. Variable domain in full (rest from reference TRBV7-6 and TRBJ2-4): GAGVSQSPRYKVTKRGQDVALRCDPISGHVSLYWYRQALGQGPEFLTYFNYEAQQDKSGLPNDRFSAERPEGSISTLTIQRTEQRDSAMYRCASSLAGISGRRYIQYFGAGTRLSVL.

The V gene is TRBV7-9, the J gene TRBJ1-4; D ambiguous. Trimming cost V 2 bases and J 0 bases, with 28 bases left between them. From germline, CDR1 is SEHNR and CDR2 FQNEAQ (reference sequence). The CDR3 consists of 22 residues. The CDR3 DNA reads TGTGCCAGCAGCTTAAGGGTGGCACGAGGGTCGGTGAGAGTTGCAACTAATGAAAAACTGTTTTTT. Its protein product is CASSLRVARGSVRVATNEKLFF.

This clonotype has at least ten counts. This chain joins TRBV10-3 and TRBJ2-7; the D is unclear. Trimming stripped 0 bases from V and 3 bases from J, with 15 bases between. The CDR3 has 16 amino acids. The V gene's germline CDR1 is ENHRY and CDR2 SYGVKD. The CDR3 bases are TGTGCCATCAGTGAGTCTGTAATCCATTCCGGCTACGAGCAGTACTTC. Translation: CAISESVIHSGYEQYF.

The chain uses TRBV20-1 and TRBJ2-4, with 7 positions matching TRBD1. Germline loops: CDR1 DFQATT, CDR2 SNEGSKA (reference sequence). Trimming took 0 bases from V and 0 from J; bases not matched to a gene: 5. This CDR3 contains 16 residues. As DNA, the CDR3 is TGCAGTGCTAGAGATCAACAGGGGCTAGCCAAAAACATTCAGTACTTC. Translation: CSARDQQGLAKNIQYF.

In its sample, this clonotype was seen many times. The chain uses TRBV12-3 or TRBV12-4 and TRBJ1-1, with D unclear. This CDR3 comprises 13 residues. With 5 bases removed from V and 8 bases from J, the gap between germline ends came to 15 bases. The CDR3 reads CASSPTREKEAFF. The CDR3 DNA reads TGTGCCAGCAGTCCGACACGTGAAAAAGAAGCTTTCTTT.

CDR3 protein: CASSEGQGNYGYTF. The CDR3 nucleotides are TGCGCCAGCAGTGAGGGACAGGGTAACTATGGCTACACCTTC. V is TRBV10-2 and J is TRBJ1-2; 8 bases are shared with TRBD1. Germline values: CDR1 WSHSY, CDR2 SAAADI. The CDR3 is 14 amino acids. V dropped 2 bases and J dropped 1; count of bases not matched to a gene: 0.

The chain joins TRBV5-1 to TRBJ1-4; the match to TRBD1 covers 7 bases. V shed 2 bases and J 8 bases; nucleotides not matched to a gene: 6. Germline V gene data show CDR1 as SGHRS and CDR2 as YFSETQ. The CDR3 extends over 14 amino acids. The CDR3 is CASSLRQGGEKLFF. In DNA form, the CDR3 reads TGCGCCAGCAGCTTAAGACAGGGTGGCGAAAAACTGTTTTTT.

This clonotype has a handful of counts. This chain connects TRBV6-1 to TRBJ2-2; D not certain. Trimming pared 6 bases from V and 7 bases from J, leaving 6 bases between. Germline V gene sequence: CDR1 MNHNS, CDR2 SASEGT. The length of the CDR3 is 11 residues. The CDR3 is CASRLGGELFF. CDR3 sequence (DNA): TGTGCCAGCAGGTTGGGCGGGGAGCTGTTTTTT.

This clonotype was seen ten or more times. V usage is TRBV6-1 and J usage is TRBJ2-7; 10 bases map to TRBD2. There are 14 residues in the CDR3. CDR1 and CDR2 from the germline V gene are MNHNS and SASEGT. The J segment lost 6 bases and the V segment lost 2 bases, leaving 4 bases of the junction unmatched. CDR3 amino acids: CASSELAGVGEQYF. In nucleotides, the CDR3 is TGTGCCAGCAGTGAACTAGCGGGAGTTGGCGAGCAGTACTTC.

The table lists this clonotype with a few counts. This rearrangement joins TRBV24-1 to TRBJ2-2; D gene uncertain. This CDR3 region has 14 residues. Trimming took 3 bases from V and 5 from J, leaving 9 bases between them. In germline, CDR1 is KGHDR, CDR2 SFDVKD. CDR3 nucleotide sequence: TGTGCCACCAGTGATCTCATAGGTACCGGGGAGCTGTTTTTT. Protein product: CATSDLIGTGELFF.

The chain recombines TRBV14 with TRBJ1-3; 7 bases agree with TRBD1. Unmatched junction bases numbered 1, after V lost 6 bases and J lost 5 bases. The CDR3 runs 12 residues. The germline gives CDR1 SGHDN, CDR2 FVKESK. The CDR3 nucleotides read TGTGCCAGCAGGAGGGGGCGAAACACCATATATTTT. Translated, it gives CASRRGRNTIYF. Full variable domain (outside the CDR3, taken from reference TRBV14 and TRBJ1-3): EAGVTQFPSHSVIEKGQTVTLRCDPISGHDNLYWYRRVMGKEIKFLLHFVKESKQDESGMPNNRFLAERTGGTYSTLKVQPAELEDSGVYFCASRRGRNTIYFGEGSWLTVV.

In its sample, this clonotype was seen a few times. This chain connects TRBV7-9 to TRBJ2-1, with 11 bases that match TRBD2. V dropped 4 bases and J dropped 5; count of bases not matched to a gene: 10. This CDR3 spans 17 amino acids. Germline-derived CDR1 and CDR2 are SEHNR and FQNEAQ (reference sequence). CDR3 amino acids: CASSSIGEGLADNEQFF. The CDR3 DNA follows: TGTGCCAGCAGCTCCATCGGAGAGGGACTAGCGGACAATGAGCAGTTCTTC.

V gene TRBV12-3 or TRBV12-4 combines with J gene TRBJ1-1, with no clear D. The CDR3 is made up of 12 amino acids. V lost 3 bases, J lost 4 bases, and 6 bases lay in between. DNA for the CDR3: TGTGCCAGCAGTTTTAAAGGCACTGAAGCTTTCTTT. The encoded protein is CASSFKGTEAFF.

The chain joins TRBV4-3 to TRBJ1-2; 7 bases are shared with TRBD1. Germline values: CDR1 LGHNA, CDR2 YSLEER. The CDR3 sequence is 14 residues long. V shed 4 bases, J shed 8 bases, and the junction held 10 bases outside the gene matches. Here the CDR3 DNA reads TGCGCCAGCAGCCCATCCACAGGGGCGGAGGGCTACACCTTC. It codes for CASSPSTGAEGYTF.

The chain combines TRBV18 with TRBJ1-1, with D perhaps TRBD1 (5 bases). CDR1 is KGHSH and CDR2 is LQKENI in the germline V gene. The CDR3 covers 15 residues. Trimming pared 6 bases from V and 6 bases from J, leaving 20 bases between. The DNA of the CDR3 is TGTGCCAGCTCCCCGACTATCCAGGGTAACCCTGAAGCTTTCTTT. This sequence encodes CASSPTIQGNPEAFF.

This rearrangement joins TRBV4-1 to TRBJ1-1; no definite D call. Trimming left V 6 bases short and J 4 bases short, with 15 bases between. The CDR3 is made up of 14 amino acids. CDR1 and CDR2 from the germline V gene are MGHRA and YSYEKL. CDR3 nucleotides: TGCGCCAGCAGGAATCCAGGAAGTACCACTGAAGCTTTCTTT. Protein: CASRNPGSTTEAFF.

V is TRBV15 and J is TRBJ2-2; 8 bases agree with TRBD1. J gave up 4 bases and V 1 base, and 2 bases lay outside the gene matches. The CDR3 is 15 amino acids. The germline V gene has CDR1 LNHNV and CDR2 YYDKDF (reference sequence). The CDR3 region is CATSRGTGSTGELFF. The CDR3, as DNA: TGTGCCACCAGCAGAGGGACAGGGTCCACCGGGGAGCTGTTTTTT. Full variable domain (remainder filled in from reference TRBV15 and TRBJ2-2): DAMVIQNPRYQVTQFGKPVTLSCSQTLNHNVMYWYQQKSSQAPKLLFHYYDKDFNNEADTPDNFQSRRPNTSFCFLDIRSPGLGDTAMYLCATSRGTGSTGELFFGEGSRLTVL.